Here is one T cell receptor (beta chain) with its context. Its matching antigen is unknown. Primers for the PCR totalled 60 Vbeta and 13 Jbeta. The assay was immunoSEQ multiplex PCR, and TCRdb's table has in-frame clones only and misses some. The repertoire holds about 160,000 clones, with over 70% as singletons. The record originates from a study of cytomegalovirus exposure and HLA in healthy donors. Study-wide context: T cells numbering about 200 million yielded more than 95 million unique TCR beta sequences in an earlier analysis.

Broader study findings: Analysis was carried out at a later point, and it linked a missense DCLRE1C variant to TCR beta V- and J-gene trimming. Previously analyzed data showed that most TCR beta V segments were productive at a frequency of about 87% or about 30%.

The V gene lost 3 bases and the J gene lost 1 base, with 9 bases spanning the gap. CDR1 is LNHDA and CDR2 is SQIVND in the germline V gene (reference sequence). The CDR3 has 14 amino acids. This chain uses TRBV19 with TRBJ1-1; D is ambiguous. The origin of this receptor is a man aged 45-65 years in good health and CMV-seropositive. The sequencing sample was made of PBMCs. CDR3 sequence: CASSMTNRNTEAFF. CDR3 nucleotides: TGTGCCAGTAGTATGACTAACCGGAACACTGAAGCTTTCTTT.